The rows below give T cell receptor beta chains drawn from one sample of a study of shared clonotypes between healthy human individuals. Data came from immunoSEQ multiplex PCR; TCRdb stores just in-frame clones and leaves some out. In the table there are roughly 1,800,000 clones, approximately 94% of which are singletons. The sequenced sample consisted of naive CD8+ T cells sorted from blood. The receptors were sampled from a young man in good health. Each CDR3 is given with its conserved first and last residue. A D gene is named only where the DNA matches it firmly. Expanded clones are given a class, and other clones once, few, many or no size at all.

D: TRBD1
size: NA
V: TRBV19
J: TRBJ1-5
DNA: TGTGCCAGTAGTATTGGACAGGGGGTTAATCAGCCCCAGCATTTT
CDR3: CASSIGQGVNQPQHF

D: TRBD2
size: NA
V: TRBV7-8
J: TRBJ2-5
DNA: TGTGCCAGCAGCTTAGAGGCCTCTAGCGGGAGTTCGGAGACCCAGTACTTC
CDR3: CASSLEASSGSSETQYF

D: NA
size: NA
V: TRBV27
J: TRBJ2-3
DNA: TGTGCCAGCACCGTGGGAGGAAGCACAGATACGCAGTATTTT
CDR3: CASTVGGSTDTQYF

D: TRBD1
size: NA
V: TRBV18
J: TRBJ1-5
DNA: TGTGCCAGCTCACCGGCAGGGGGGGGCAATCAGCCCCAGCATTTT
CDR3: CASSPAGGGNQPQHF

D: NA
size: once
V: TRBV4-3
J: TRBJ1-4
DNA: TGCGCCAGCAGCCAAGGGGAGGAAGGGGAAAAACTGTTTTTT
CDR3: CASSQGEEGEKLFF

D: NA
size: NA
V: TRBV2
J: TRBJ1-1
DNA: TGTGCCACCGATCGGACAGAGAGAGGCACTGAAGCTTTCTTT
CDR3: CATDRTERGTEAFF

D: NA
size: NA
V: TRBV5-6
J: TRBJ2-2
DNA: TGTGCCAGCAGCTGGGGGTTCGAGGGGAGGACCGGGGAGCTGTTTTTT
CDR3: CASSWGFEGRTGELFF

D: NA
size: once
V: TRBV29-1
J: TRBJ2-1
DNA: TGCAGCGTAGTCTACTCTCCCTACAATGAGCAGTTCTTC
CDR3: CSVVYSPYNEQFF

D: TRBD1
size: NA
V: TRBV4-1
J: TRBJ2-7
DNA: TGCGCCAGCAGCCAAGTTTTAAGGACAGGGGGTGGCTCCTACGAGCAGTACTTC
CDR3: CASSQVLRTGGGSYEQYF

D: NA
size: NA
V: TRBV6-5
J: TRBJ2-7
DNA: TGTGCCAGCAGTTACGAGCTTTCCTACGAGCAGTACTTC
CDR3: CASSYELSYEQYF

D: NA
size: once
V: TRBV5-6
J: TRBJ1-4
DNA: TGTGCCAGCAATGGTGGGGATCAGGGTGAAAAACTGTTTTTT
CDR3: CASNGGDQGEKLFF

D: TRBD2
size: once
V: TRBV7-6
J: TRBJ2-7
DNA: TGTGCCAGCAGCCCACGACTAGCGGGTGGCGAGCAGTACTTC
CDR3: CASSPRLAGGEQYF

D: NA
size: NA
V: TRBV11-2
J: TRBJ2-7
DNA: TGTGCCAGCAGCTTAGCCGGGACGGCCGCCTACGAGCAGTACTTC
CDR3: CASSLAGTAAYEQYF

D: NA
size: NA
V: TRBV5-4
J: TRBJ2-7
DNA: TGTGCCAGCAGCTTGGAGAACGGATACGAGCAGTACTTC
CDR3: CASSLENGYEQYF

D: NA
size: NA
V: TRBV30
J: TRBJ2-1
DNA: TGTGCCTGGGGAGGCGGGGCCAGCTCCTACAATGAGCAGTTCTTC
CDR3: CAWGGGASSYNEQFF

D: NA
size: NA
V: TRBV7-2
J: TRBJ2-1
DNA: TGTGCCAGCAGCCAGGACGGATACAATGAGCAGTTCTTC
CDR3: CASSQDGYNEQFF

D: NA
size: NA
V: TRBV30
J: TRBJ1-2
DNA: TGTGCCTGGGTAACAGACAACTATGGCTACACCTTC
CDR3: CAWVTDNYGYTF

D: NA
size: NA
V: TRBV29-1
J: TRBJ2-7
DNA: TGCAGCGTTGAAGGCGACAGGAGCTACGAGCAGTACTTC
CDR3: CSVEGDRSYEQYF

D: TRBD2
size: NA
V: TRBV9
J: TRBJ2-1
DNA: TGTGCCAGCAGCGTATCCGCTAGCGGGTCCTACAATGAGCAGTTCTTC
CDR3: CASSVSASGSYNEQFF

D: NA
size: few
V: TRBV5-4
J: TRBJ1-1
DNA: TGTGCCAGCAATCTACAGGGTTCTGAAGCTTTCTTT
CDR3: CASNLQGSEAFF

D: TRBD2
size: NA
V: TRBV5-6
J: TRBJ2-5
DNA: TGTGCCAGCAGCTTGGGACTAGCGGGAGTCTCAATGATGGAGACCCAGTACTTC
CDR3: CASSLGLAGVSMMETQYF

D: TRBD2
size: once
V: TRBV27
J: TRBJ2-1
DNA: TGTGCCAGCAGTTTATCAAGCGGGGAGACCTACAATGAGCAGTTCTTC
CDR3: CASSLSSGETYNEQFF

D: NA
size: NA
V: TRBV7-9
J: TRBJ1-2
DNA: TGTGCCAGCAGCCCCCTTTTTGATGGCTACACCTTC
CDR3: CASSPLFDGYTF

D: NA
size: NA
V: TRBV7-8
J: TRBJ1-5
DNA: TGTGCCAGCAGCTTAGAGGATTATAGCAATCAGCCCCAGCATTTT
CDR3: CASSLEDYSNQPQHF

D: NA
size: few
V: TRBV19
J: TRBJ1-2
DNA: TGTGCCAGTAGTATAGTGGGGGCAGGAGAAGGCTACACCTTC
CDR3: CASSIVGAGEGYTF

D: NA
size: NA
V: TRBV30
J: TRBJ2-5
DNA: TGTGCCTGGAGTAGTCAGCGAGCAGAGACCCAGTACTTC
CDR3: CAWSSQRAETQYF

D: NA
size: NA
V: TRBV6-5
J: TRBJ1-1
DNA: TGTGCCAGCACCTATGGGGGGGGGCAGACTGAAGCTTTCTTT
CDR3: CASTYGGGQTEAFF

D: TRBD2
size: NA
V: TRBV29-1
J: TRBJ2-1
DNA: TGCAGCGTTGAGGGACTAGCGGGAGGAAGGGGTAGGGACAATGAGCAGTTCTTC
CDR3: CSVEGLAGGRGRDNEQFF

D: NA
size: NA
V: TRBV27
J: TRBJ2-5
DNA: TGTGCCAGCAGTTTAAACAGGGCCCAAGTTGGGCAAGAGACCCAGTACTTC
CDR3: CASSLNRAQVGQETQYF

D: TRBD2
size: NA
V: TRBV4-3
J: TRBJ2-3
DNA: TGCGCCAGCAGCCAAGGTCCGGGAGGGCCCCCAGATACGCAGTATTTT
CDR3: CASSQGPGGPPDTQYF

D: NA
size: NA
V: TRBV27
J: TRBJ2-5
DNA: TGTGCCAGCAGTTTGTTCGCGTCCCAAGGCGAGACCCAGTACTTC
CDR3: CASSLFASQGETQYF

D: NA
size: NA
V: TRBV5-8
J: TRBJ1-1
DNA: TGTGCCAGCAGCTTGGTAGTCAGAGAAGCTTTCTTT
CDR3: CASSLVVREAFF

D: NA
size: NA
V: TRBV4-1
J: TRBJ2-7
DNA: TGCGCCAGCAGCCAAGACTTGTATCCTACCTACGAGCAGTACTTC
CDR3: CASSQDLYPTYEQYF

D: TRBD1
size: NA
V: TRBV5-1
J: TRBJ2-7
DNA: TGCGCCAGCAGCTCCCGAGACAGGGTCTACGAGCAGTACTTC
CDR3: CASSSRDRVYEQYF

D: TRBD2
size: NA
V: TRBV7-9
J: TRBJ2-2
DNA: TGTGCCAGCAGCTTATCTTCCGCCGTTAGCGGGGTGACTACCGGGGAGCTGTTTTTT
CDR3: CASSLSSAVSGVTTGELFF

D: NA
size: NA
V: TRBV27
J: TRBJ2-7
DNA: TGTGCCAGCAGTTCACGTCCAGGCGCTAACTACGAGCAGTACTTC
CDR3: CASSSRPGANYEQYF

D: TRBD2
size: NA
V: TRBV4-3
J: TRBJ2-7
DNA: TGCGCCAGCAGCCCCCTGGCGGGAGGGCCCTCGGGGGAGCAGTACTTC
CDR3: CASSPLAGGPSGEQYF

D: NA
size: NA
V: TRBV4-2
J: TRBJ1-2
DNA: TGTGCCAGCAGCCAAGAAAGCTTGGCAGGGGAATACTATGGCTACACCTTC
CDR3: CASSQESLAGEYYGYTF

D: TRBD1
size: once
V: TRBV19
J: TRBJ1-2
DNA: TGTGCCAGTAGTACCGGACAGGCCGGCTACACCTTC
CDR3: CASSTGQAGYTF

D: NA
size: NA
V: TRBV27
J: TRBJ2-5
DNA: TGTGCCAGCAGTTTAAGGCAGGGTCGGGAGACCCAGTACTTC
CDR3: CASSLRQGRETQYF

D: TRBD1
size: NA
V: TRBV5-6
J: TRBJ2-7
DNA: TGTGCCAGCACCTTAGGGAACCCCGGGACAGGGGGCTACGAGCAGTACTTC
CDR3: CASTLGNPGTGGYEQYF

D: NA
size: NA
V: TRBV4-3
J: TRBJ1-4
DNA: TGCGCCAGCCAGCGATTGCGAGGAACTAATGAAAAACTGTTTTTT
CDR3: CASQRLRGTNEKLFF

D: NA
size: NA
V: TRBV6-1
J: TRBJ2-7
DNA: TGTGCCAGCACTCTGAAAGGGAACTCCTACGAGCAGTACTTC
CDR3: CASTLKGNSYEQYF

D: NA
size: NA
V: TRBV7-2
J: TRBJ1-1
DNA: TGTGCCAGCAGCCCACTTCATTTGGGCATGAACACTGAAGCTTTCTTT
CDR3: CASSPLHLGMNTEAFF

D: NA
size: NA
V: TRBV4-3
J: TRBJ2-2
DNA: TGCGCCAGCAGCTACAACACCGGGGAGCTGTTTTTT
CDR3: CASSYNTGELFF

D: TRBD2
size: NA
V: TRBV10-2
J: TRBJ2-3
DNA: TGCGCCAGCACCCTAGCGGCAAGCACAGATACGCAGTATTTT
CDR3: CASTLAASTDTQYF

D: TRBD1
size: NA
V: TRBV27
J: TRBJ2-7
DNA: TGTGCCAGCAGTTTCCAATTATATACTCCGGGACAGGGCTACGAGCAGTACTTC
CDR3: CASSFQLYTPGQGYEQYF

D: TRBD2
size: NA
V: TRBV6-6
J: TRBJ2-1
DNA: TGTGCCAGCAGGGACGAGGAGCGGGGGGACAATGAGCAGTTCTTC
CDR3: CASRDEERGDNEQFF

D: NA
size: NA
V: TRBV7-9
J: TRBJ2-5
DNA: TGTGCCAGCAGCGCCGCACAGGGGAGGGAAGAGACCCAGTACTTC
CDR3: CASSAAQGREETQYF

D: NA
size: NA
V: TRBV27
J: TRBJ2-6
DNA: TGTGCCAGCAGTTTATTGGACAGTTCCTCTGGGGCCAACGTCCTGACTTTC
CDR3: CASSLLDSSSGANVLTF

D: NA
size: NA
V: TRBV6-5
J: TRBJ1-6
DNA: TGTGCCAGCAGTTACTCAGGGCATAATTCACCCCTCCACTTT
CDR3: CASSYSGHNSPLHF

D: NA
size: NA
V: TRBV27
J: TRBJ2-7
DNA: TGTGCCAGCAGTTTATCGGGCGGTACCTACGAGCAGTACTTC
CDR3: CASSLSGGTYEQYF

D: TRBD2
size: once
V: TRBV27
J: TRBJ2-7
DNA: TGTGCCAGCAGTTTATCCCCCGGGGGGGCCAAACTCGAGCAGTACTTC
CDR3: CASSLSPGGAKLEQYF

D: NA
size: NA
V: TRBV9
J: TRBJ2-2
DNA: TGTGCCAGCAGCGCGTATAACACCGGGGAGCTGTTTTTT
CDR3: CASSAYNTGELFF